A selection of T cell receptor beta chains follows, all from one sample in a study of T cells in Graves' hyperthyroidism and ophthalmopathy. TCRdb reanalysed the multiplex PCR reads using MiXCR and keeps one entry per CDR3 protein. Of about 590,000 distinct CDR3 sequences in the sample, about 14% were seen once. Sequencing was carried out using blood. The receptors originated from a woman younger than 30 with Graves' ophthalmopathy. Both conserved end residues are trimmed from each CDR3. Rows may omit the clone size; those that give it use once, few, many or a size class.

J gene: TRBJ2-1
clone size: many
V gene: TRBV12-3/TRBV12-4
CDR3 protein: ASSFLAGGVNEQF

J gene: TRBJ1-1
clone size: many
V gene: TRBV29-1
CDR3 protein: SVGGWAQDTEAF

J gene: TRBJ2-4
clone size: .
V gene: TRBV25-1
CDR3 protein: ASSEYKGMENIQY

J gene: TRBJ1-1
clone size: .
V gene: TRBV4-1
CDR3 protein: ASSQDRARGNTEAF

J gene: TRBJ2-2
clone size: many
V gene: TRBV30
CDR3 protein: ACSRAGELF

J gene: TRBJ2-7
clone size: many
V gene: TRBV28
CDR3 protein: ASSGRGEDEQY

J gene: TRBJ2-7
clone size: many
V gene: TRBV6-1
CDR3 protein: ASSLKQGAHSYEQY

J gene: TRBJ2-4
clone size: few
V gene: TRBV4-1
CDR3 protein: ASSQFPFALAKNIQY

J gene: TRBJ2-7
clone size: .
V gene: TRBV24-1
CDR3 protein: ATSDLGDPYEQY

J gene: TRBJ2-1
clone size: many
V gene: TRBV3-1
CDR3 protein: ASLGSGSGNEQF

J gene: TRBJ2-2
clone size: many
V gene: TRBV7-9
CDR3 protein: ASSSRDRAIGELF

J gene: TRBJ2-7
clone size: many
V gene: TRBV6-5
CDR3 protein: ASSYRTGTYEQY